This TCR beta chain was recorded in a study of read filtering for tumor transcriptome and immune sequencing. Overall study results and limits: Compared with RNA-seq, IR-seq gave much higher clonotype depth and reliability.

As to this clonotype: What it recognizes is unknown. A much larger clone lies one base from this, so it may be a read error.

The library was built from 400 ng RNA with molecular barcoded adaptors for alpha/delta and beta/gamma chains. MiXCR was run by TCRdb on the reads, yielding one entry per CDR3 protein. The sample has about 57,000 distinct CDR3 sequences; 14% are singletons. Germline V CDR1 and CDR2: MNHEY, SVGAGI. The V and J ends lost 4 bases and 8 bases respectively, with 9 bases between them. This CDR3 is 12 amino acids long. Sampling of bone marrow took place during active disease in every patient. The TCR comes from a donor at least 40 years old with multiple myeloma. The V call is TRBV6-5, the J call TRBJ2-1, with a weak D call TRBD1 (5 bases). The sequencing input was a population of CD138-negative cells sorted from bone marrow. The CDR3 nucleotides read TGTGCCAGCAGTTGCCAAGGGGATGAGCAGTTCTTC. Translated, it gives CASSCQGDEQFF.